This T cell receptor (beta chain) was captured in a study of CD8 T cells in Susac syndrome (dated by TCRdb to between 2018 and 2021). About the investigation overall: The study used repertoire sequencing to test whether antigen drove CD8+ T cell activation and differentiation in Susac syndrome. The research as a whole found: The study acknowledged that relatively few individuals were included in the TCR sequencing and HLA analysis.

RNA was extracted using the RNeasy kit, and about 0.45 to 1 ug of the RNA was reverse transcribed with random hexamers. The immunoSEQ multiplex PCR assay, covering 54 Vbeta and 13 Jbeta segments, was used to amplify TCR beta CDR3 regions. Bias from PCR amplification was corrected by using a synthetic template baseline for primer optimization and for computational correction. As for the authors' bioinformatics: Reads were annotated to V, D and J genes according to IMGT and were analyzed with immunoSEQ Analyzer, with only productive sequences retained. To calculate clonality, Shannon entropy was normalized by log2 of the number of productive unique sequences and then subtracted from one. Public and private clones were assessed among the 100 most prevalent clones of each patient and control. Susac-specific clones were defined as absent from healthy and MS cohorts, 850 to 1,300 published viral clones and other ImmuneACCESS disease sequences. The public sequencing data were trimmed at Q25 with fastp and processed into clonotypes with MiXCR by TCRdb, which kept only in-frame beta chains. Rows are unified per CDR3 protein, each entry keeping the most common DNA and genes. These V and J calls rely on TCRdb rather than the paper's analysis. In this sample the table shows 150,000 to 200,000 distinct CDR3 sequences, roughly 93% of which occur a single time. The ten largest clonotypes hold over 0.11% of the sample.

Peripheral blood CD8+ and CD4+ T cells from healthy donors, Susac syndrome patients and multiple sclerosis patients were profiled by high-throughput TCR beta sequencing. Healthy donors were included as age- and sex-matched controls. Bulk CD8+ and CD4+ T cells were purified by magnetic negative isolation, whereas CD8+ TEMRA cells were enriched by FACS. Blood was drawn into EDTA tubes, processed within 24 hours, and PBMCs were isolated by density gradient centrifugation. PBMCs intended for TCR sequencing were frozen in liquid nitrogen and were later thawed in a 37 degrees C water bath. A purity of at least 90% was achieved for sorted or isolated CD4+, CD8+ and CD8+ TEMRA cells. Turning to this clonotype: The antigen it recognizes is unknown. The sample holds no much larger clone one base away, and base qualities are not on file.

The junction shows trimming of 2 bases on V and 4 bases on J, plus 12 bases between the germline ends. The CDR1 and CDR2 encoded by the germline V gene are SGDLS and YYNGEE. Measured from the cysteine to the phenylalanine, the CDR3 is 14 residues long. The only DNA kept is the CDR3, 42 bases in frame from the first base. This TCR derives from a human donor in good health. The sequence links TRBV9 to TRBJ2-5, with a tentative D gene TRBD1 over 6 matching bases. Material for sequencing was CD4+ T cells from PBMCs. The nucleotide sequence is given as TGTGCCAGCAGCGTTGCAGGGGTGGGAGAGACCCAGTACTTC. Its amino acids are CASSVAGVGETQYF.